The subject of this entry is one T cell receptor beta chain. Its antigen is as yet unknown. The CDR3 sequence is 13 residues long. Germline CDR1 reads SGHAT; CDR2 reads FQNNGV. The V end was cut by 6 bases, the J end by 5 bases, with 13 bases between. The source of the sample is a study of post-analysis software for immune sequencing data. General study points: Included in a set of a handful of TRBV segments more frequent in patients than controls were TRBV5-6, TRBV5-1 and TRBV20-1. Samples prepared in the same batch strongly co-clustered by F measure. Controls' normalized Chao1 diversity significantly exceeded that of multiple sclerosis patients.

Libraries were made from TCR beta cDNA, and they carried unique molecular identifiers. With about 0.95 to 11 million T cells as the source, roughly 0.5 million cDNA molecules resulted. TCRdb called the PCR reads again in MiXCR, with one record for every CDR3 protein. The profile shows approximately 690,000 distinct CDR3 sequences, about 60% of them singletons. The sample taken for sequencing was blood. The TCR comes from a girl aged 2-10 years with multiple sclerosis. This rearrangement joins TRBV11-2 to TRBJ1-1; D gene uncertain. CDR3 nucleotide sequence: TGTGCCAGCAGGAAGAGTATGAGGACTGAAGCTTTCTTT. This encodes CASRKSMRTEAFF. The full variable domain, in which reference TRBV11-2 and TRBJ1-1 provide the parts outside the CDR3, is EAGVAQSPRYKIIEKRQSVAFWCNPISGHATLYWYQQILGQGPKLLIQFQNNGVVDDSQLPKDRFSAERLKGVDSTLKIQPAKLEDSAVYLCASRKSMRTEAFFGQGTRLTVV.